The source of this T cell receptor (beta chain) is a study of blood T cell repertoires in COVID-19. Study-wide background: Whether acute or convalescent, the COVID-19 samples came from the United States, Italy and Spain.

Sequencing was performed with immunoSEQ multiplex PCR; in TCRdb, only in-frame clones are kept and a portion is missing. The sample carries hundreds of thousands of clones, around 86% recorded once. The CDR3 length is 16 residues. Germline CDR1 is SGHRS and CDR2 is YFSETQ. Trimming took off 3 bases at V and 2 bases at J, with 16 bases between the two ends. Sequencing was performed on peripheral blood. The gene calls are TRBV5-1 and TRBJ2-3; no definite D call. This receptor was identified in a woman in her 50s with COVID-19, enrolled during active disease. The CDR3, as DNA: TGCGCCAGCAGCTCCAACCCAGGCCCGTCCACAGATACGCAGTATTTT. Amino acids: CASSSNPGPSTDTQYF.